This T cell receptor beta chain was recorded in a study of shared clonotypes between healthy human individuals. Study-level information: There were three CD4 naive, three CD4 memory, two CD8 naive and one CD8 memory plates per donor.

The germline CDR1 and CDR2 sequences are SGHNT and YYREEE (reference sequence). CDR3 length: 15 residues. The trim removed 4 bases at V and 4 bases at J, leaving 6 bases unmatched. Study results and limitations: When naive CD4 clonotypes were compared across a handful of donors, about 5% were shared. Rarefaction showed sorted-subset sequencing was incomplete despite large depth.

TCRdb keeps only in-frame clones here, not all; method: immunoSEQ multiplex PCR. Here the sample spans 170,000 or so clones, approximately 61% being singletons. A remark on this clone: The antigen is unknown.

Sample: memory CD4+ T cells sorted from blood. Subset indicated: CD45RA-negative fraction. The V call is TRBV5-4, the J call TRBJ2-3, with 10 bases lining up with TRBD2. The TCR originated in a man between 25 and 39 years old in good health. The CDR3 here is CASSASGSGADTQYF. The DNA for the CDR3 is TGTGCCAGCAGCGCTAGCGGGAGTGGCGCAGATACGCAGTATTTT.